This entry lists 5 T cell receptor beta chains sequenced from one sample in a study of shared clonotypes between healthy human individuals. Only CD45RO-negative cells positively selected for CCR7 counted as naive CD8 cells, so terminally differentiated effector memory CD45RA+ cells were excluded. The method was immunoSEQ multiplex PCR; TCRdb's version includes in-frame clones alone and lacks a portion of them. The repertoire holds a few million clones, around 93% seen once, with more than 1.5% in the top ten. Source material: naive CD8+ T cells from PBMCs. The receptors stem from a man aged 18-30 years in good health. Some clones in this sample may be carry-over from other donors' samples.

V usage is TRBV7-9 and J usage is TRBJ2-5, with a possible D match to TRBD2 (7 bases). The CDR3 has 16 amino acids. Germline values: CDR1 SEHNR, CDR2 FQNEAQ (reference sequence). Trimming shortened V by 2 bases and J by 3 bases, and 16 bases separated the two germline ends. CDR3 protein: CASSLSQKGGEETQYF. The DNA for the CDR3 is TGTGCCAGCAGCTTATCCCAAAAAGGGGGGGAAGAGACCCAGTACTTC.

The chain is built from TRBV5-1 and TRBJ2-7; D tentatively reads TRBD1 or TRBD2 (5 bases each). The CDR3 loop spans 15 amino acids. The V end was cut by 7 bases, the J end by 2 bases, with 19 bases between. Germline V lookup: CDR1 SGHRS, CDR2 YFSETQ. The CDR3 DNA reads as TGCGCCAGCCCCGACGGGGCCCGGGTGCCCTACGAGCAGTACTTC. Amino acids: CASPDGARVPYEQYF.

The gene calls are TRBV4-1 and TRBJ2-2; 13 nucleotides match TRBD2. The junction had 11 bases not matched to a gene; V was cut back by 1 base and J by 0 bases. Germline V lookup: CDR1 MGHRA, CDR2 YSYEKL. CDR3 length: 21 amino acids. The CDR3 nucleotides read TGCGCCAGCAGCCAAGTATCACTAGCGGGAGGGACCAATCCGAACACCGGGGAGCTGTTTTTT. This codes for CASSQVSLAGGTNPNTGELFF.

V and J are TRBV19 and TRBJ2-7; TRBD1 aligns across 7 bases. This CDR3 is 15 amino acids long. CDR1 and CDR2 (germline): LNHDA, SQIVND (reference sequence). After removal of 6 bases from V and 1 base from J, the junction contained 9 bases not matched to a gene. The CDR3 loop is CASSLLPGQSYEQYF. CDR3 coding DNA: TGTGCCAGTAGCCTTTTACCGGGACAGTCCTACGAGCAGTACTTC.

The chain's CDR3 is CASSPGEGAEDYGYTF. In DNA, the CDR3 is TGTGCCAGCAGCCCGGGGGAGGGGGCGGAGGACTATGGCTACACCTTC. The chain links TRBV4-2 to TRBJ1-2; 7 nucleotides align to TRBD1. Germline V gene lookup returns CDR1 LGHNA and CDR2 YNFKEQ. The V segment lost 4 bases and the J segment 3 bases; nucleotides outside the gene matches: 11. This CDR3 is 16 amino acids long.